Each of the 27 T cell receptor beta chains below was sequenced from the same sample in a study of cytomegalovirus exposure and HLA in healthy donors. Profiled with immunoSEQ multiplex PCR; TCRdb holds only in-frame clones, not every one. Of under 200,000 clones listed, about nine tenths are singletons. The sequenced material came from PBMCs. The source is a woman in her thirties in good health and CMV-seronegative.

This rearrangement joins TRBV6-5 to TRBJ2-5; maybe TRBD1 (6 bases). Germline assignment: CDR1 MNHEY and CDR2 SVGAGI. The CDR3 is made up of 15 amino acids. Deletions cut 5 bases from V and 2 bases from J, with 15 bases between. The CDR3 reads CASSINPDRQETQYF. The CDR3 nucleotides are TGTGCCAGCAGTATAAACCCCGACAGGCAAGAGACCCAGTACTTC.

This clone occurred once. The genes are TRBV4-2 and TRBJ2-2; D uncertain. V lost 1 base and J 3 bases, leaving 3 bases between the germline ends. This CDR3 spans 13 amino acids. Germline V gene sequence: CDR1 LGHNA, CDR2 YNFKEQ. The DNA of the CDR3 is TGTGCCAGCAGCCAAGGGTACACCGGGGAGCTGTTTTTT. Amino acid sequence: CASSQGYTGELFF.

The V and J genes are TRBV7-9 and TRBJ2-7; D is perhaps TRBD2 (6 bases). The CDR3 contains 13 residues. Trimming took 5 bases from V and 9 from J, leaving 17 bases between them. CDR1 is SEHNR and CDR2 is FQNEAQ in the germline V gene (reference sequence). The CDR3 DNA reads TGTGCCAGCAGCCCGAGGACTAACTCAGCGCAGTACTTC. It codes for CASSPRTNSAQYF.

This rearrangement joins TRBV7-3 to TRBJ2-1, with D perhaps TRBD2 (5 bases). V was trimmed by 4 bases and J by 6 bases, leaving 16 bases between them. Looked up from germline, CDR1 is SGHTA and CDR2 is FQGTGA. The CDR3 length is 15 residues. CDR3 bases: TGTGCCAGCAGCTCCAGTGCGGGCTCCGGCAATGAGCAGTTCTTC. Translation: CASSSSAGSGNEQFF.

The chain has TRBV30 and TRBJ1-2; TRBD1 agrees at 7 bases. The length of the CDR3 is 15 residues. V gave up 3 bases and J gave up 3 bases; unmatched junction bases: 10. The germline V gene encodes CDR1 GTSNPN and CDR2 SVGIG (reference sequence). The DNA for the CDR3 is TGTGCCTGGAGCCCGAACAGGGGTTATGACTATGGCTACACCTTC. Its translation is CAWSPNRGYDYGYTF.

Note on this clone: The same CDR3 arises from other DNA sequences in this sample as well. The rearrangement uses TRBV2 and TRBJ1-5; TRBD1 is a possible D gene (5 bases). Germline CDR1 is SNHLY and CDR2 is FYNNEI. This CDR3 has 14 amino acids. The V gene lost 4 bases and the J gene lost 1 base, with 8 bases spanning the gap. The CDR3 DNA sequence: TGTGCCAGCAGTGTCCAGGGCAGCAATCAGCCCCAGCATTTT. Translating it yields CASSVQGSNQPQHF. Filled out from reference TRBV2 and TRBJ1-5, the complete variable domain reads EPEVTQTPSHQVTQMGQEVILRCVPISNHLYFYWYRQILGQKVEFLVSFYNNEISEKSEIFDDQFSVERPDGSNFTLKIRSTKLEDSAMYFCASSVQGSNQPQHFGDGTRLSIL.

This clone was picked up a small number of times. This chain connects TRBV6-1 to TRBJ1-5; the D gene is possibly TRBD1 (5 bases). The CDR3 sequence is 15 residues long. Trimming stripped 2 bases from V and 5 bases from J, with 13 bases between. Germline V gene data show CDR1 as MNHNS and CDR2 as SASEGT. CDR3 sequence (DNA): TGTGCCAGCAGTGAACGAGGGGTGTATGATCAGCCCCAGCATTTT. Its translation is CASSERGVYDQPQHF.

The chain couples TRBV27 to TRBJ2-7; the match to TRBD1 covers 8 bases. Germline V gives CDR1 MNHEY, CDR2 SMNVEV (reference sequence). This CDR3 has 13 residues. Unmatched junction bases numbered 4, after V lost 4 bases and J lost 5 bases. CDR3 protein: CASSSWTGNEQYF. In DNA, the CDR3 is TGTGCCAGCAGTTCATGGACAGGGAACGAGCAGTACTTC.

The rearrangement uses TRBV11-3 and TRBJ1-1; possibly TRBD1 for D (6 bases). The germline gives CDR1 SGHNT, CDR2 YENEEA. V lost 6 bases to trimming and J lost 5 bases, with 13 bases between them. This CDR3 spans 13 amino acids. CDR3 amino acids: CASSLGGLTEAFF. The CDR3 DNA is TGTGCCAGCAGTCTGGGGGGCCTAACTGAAGCTTTCTTT.

Only one count was recorded for this clone. This chain links TRBV28 with TRBJ1-3; D remains ambiguous. Germline values: CDR1 MDHEN, CDR2 SYDVKM. CDR3 size: 16 residues. V shed 7 bases and J shed 0 bases, with 16 bases lying between them. Here the CDR3 DNA reads TGTGCCAGCACCTTAGGTGGGTCGACCTCTGGAAACACCATATATTTT. Protein: CASTLGGSTSGNTIYF.

The genes are TRBV27 and TRBJ2-5, with D perhaps matching TRBD1 (8 bases). Germline CDR1 is MNHEY and CDR2 is SMNVEV (reference sequence). The CDR3 length is 12 residues. The ends were cut back, 8 bases at V and 9 bases at J, with 16 bases in the middle. The CDR3 sequence: CASFTGGGPQYF. The CDR3 nucleotides read TGTGCCAGCTTTACAGGGGGAGGGCCCCAGTACTTC.

This chain uses TRBV4-3 with TRBJ2-2; D is possibly TRBD1 (5 bases). V lost 0 bases and J lost 4, with 12 bases in between. The CDR3 runs 16 residues. Germline V gives CDR1 LGHNA, CDR2 YSLEER. CDR3 sequence: CASSQERGSGTGELFF. DNA for the CDR3: TGCGCCAGCAGCCAAGAAAGGGGATCGGGCACCGGGGAGCTGTTTTTT.

This clone was counted once. The V call is TRBV7-2, the J call TRBJ2-3; 12 bases match TRBD2. Trimming took 5 bases from V and 1 from J; bases not matched to a gene: 7. The CDR3 runs 17 residues. Germline V CDR1 and CDR2: SGHTA, FQGNSA. DNA for the CDR3: TGTGCCAGCAGCCTAAGACTAGCGGGGGCCGGCACAGATACGCAGTATTTT. Translated, it gives CASSLRLAGAGTDTQYF.

This clone was observed once. The V gene is TRBV9, the J gene TRBJ2-3, with D perhaps TRBD2 (6 bases). This CDR3 has 15 residues. Per germline, CDR1 SGDLS and CDR2 YYNGEE. V shed 0 bases and J shed 0 bases, with 8 bases lying between them. This CDR3 is CASSVAGGSTDTQYF. The DNA for the CDR3 is TGTGCCAGCAGCGTAGCAGGAGGGAGCACAGATACGCAGTATTTT.

The chain employs TRBV18 and TRBJ2-7; 14 nucleotides match TRBD2. There are 15 residues in the CDR3. J lost 11 bases, V lost 0 bases, and 6 bases had no gene match. Germline CDR1 is KGHSH and CDR2 is LQKENI. The chain's CDR3 is CASSPPGLAGVGKYF. The CDR3 coding sequence is TGTGCCAGCTCACCACCGGGACTAGCGGGAGTAGGAAAGTACTTC.

The chain uses TRBV28 and TRBJ1-1; TRBD1 agrees at 9 bases. The ends lost 2 bases at V and 1 base at J; junction bases unmatched: 5. In germline, CDR1 is MDHEN, CDR2 SYDVKM. The CDR3 is made up of 16 amino acids. CDR3 in DNA: TGTGCCAGCAGTTTAGCCGGGACAGGGCGGAACACTGAAGCTTTCTTT. This sequence encodes CASSLAGTGRNTEAFF.

The genes are TRBV7-2 and TRBJ1-2, with D tentatively TRBD1 (6 bases). CDR3 size: 13 residues. CDR1 and CDR2 from the germline V gene are SGHTA and FQGNSA. With 6 bases removed from V and 6 bases from J, the gap between germline ends came to 14 bases. The CDR3 here is CASRLQGVDGYTF. The CDR3 DNA follows: TGTGCCAGCAGGTTACAGGGAGTAGATGGCTACACCTTC.

The chain joins TRBV30 to TRBJ2-3; TRBD1 is a possible D gene (6 bases). Germline lookup yields CDR1 GTSNPN and CDR2 SVGIG (reference sequence). Deletions cut 4 bases from V and 6 bases from J, with 20 bases between. The CDR3 has 15 amino acids. This CDR3 reads CAWNHIPGVRDTQYF. The CDR3 DNA reads TGTGCCTGGAACCACATCCCAGGGGTCCGGGATACGCAGTATTTT.

The chain links TRBV19 to TRBJ1-5, with D uncertain. V shed 6 bases and J shed 1 base, with 7 bases lying between them. The germline V gene encodes CDR1 LNHDA and CDR2 SQIVND (reference sequence). CDR3 size: 13 residues. CDR3 sequence (DNA): TGTGCCAGTAGGTCGGCGAGCAATCAGCCCCAGCATTTT. Translated, it gives CASRSASNQPQHF.

This chain joins TRBV25-1 and TRBJ2-7; 10 nucleotides match TRBD1. With V trimmed by 7 bases and J by 6 bases, 9 bases remained unmatched. The germline gives CDR1 MGHDK, CDR2 SYGVNS. The CDR3 is 14 residues long. The CDR3 DNA follows: TGTGCCAGCAACCCTGGGACAGGGGTTGGCGAGCAGTACTTC. It is translated as CASNPGTGVGEQYF.

The V and J genes are TRBV4-2 and TRBJ2-2; perhaps TRBD1 as D (6 bases). The V gene lost 8 bases and the J gene lost 7 bases, with 29 bases spanning the gap. The CDR3 totals 18 residues. The germline gives CDR1 LGHNA, CDR2 YNFKEQ. CDR3 in amino acids: CASGPGLQGRAGGGELFF. CDR3 nucleotides: TGTGCCAGCGGGCCAGGGCTACAGGGTCGCGCTGGAGGCGGGGAGCTGTTTTTT.

The table lists this clone with a count of one. The chain is built from TRBV5-6 and TRBJ2-5; a possible D gene is TRBD2 (6 bases). This CDR3 has 17 residues. V was shortened by 3 bases and J by 0 bases, with 18 bases between the two germline ends. Germline CDR1 is SGHDT and CDR2 is YYEEEE. The CDR3 loop is CASSSGLRRGYQETQYF. In DNA, the CDR3 is TGTGCCAGCAGCTCGGGATTAAGACGGGGGTACCAAGAGACCCAGTACTTC.

This chain uses TRBV5-4 with TRBJ1-2; no firm D call. Looked up from germline, CDR1 is SGHNT and CDR2 is YYREEE (reference sequence). The germline V and J ends were trimmed by 4 bases and 0 bases, with 10 bases remaining between them. The CDR3 length is 14 residues. CDR3 protein: CASSPRTANYGYTF. CDR3 in DNA: TGTGCCAGCAGCCCGCGGACGGCTAACTATGGCTACACCTTC.

The rearrangement joins TRBV5-1 to TRBJ2-2, with D possibly matching TRBD1 (6 bases). CDR1 is SGHRS and CDR2 is YFSETQ in the germline V gene. CDR3 length: 13 amino acids. V was trimmed by 4 bases and J by 8 bases, leaving 12 bases between them. The CDR3 spells CASSPRGPGELFF. Written as DNA, the CDR3 is TGCGCCAGCAGCCCCAGGGGACCAGGGGAGCTGTTTTTT.

The chain has TRBV25-1 and TRBJ2-5; the D gene could be TRBD1 or TRBD2 (7 bases each). The CDR3 length is 16 residues. The V end was cut by 4 bases, the J end by 0 bases, with 15 bases between. Germline V gene lookup returns CDR1 MGHDK and CDR2 SYGVNS. The CDR3 region is CASSAGGAGDQETQYF. CDR3 nucleotide sequence: TGTGCCAGCAGTGCAGGGGGGGCGGGGGACCAAGAGACCCAGTACTTC.

This chain joins TRBV5-1 and TRBJ1-2, with a tentative D call TRBD1 (6 bases). CDR3 length: 18 residues. The V end lost 0 bases, the J end lost 1 base, and 19 bases lay between the germline ends. The germline gives CDR1 SGHRS, CDR2 YFSETQ. The CDR3 DNA reads TGCGCCAGCAGCTTGGTATTGACAGGAGGGGACGGTAACTATGGCTACACCTTC. Translating it yields CASSLVLTGGDGNYGYTF.

V gene TRBV7-9 combines with J gene TRBJ1-4; 8 bases are shared with TRBD1. The germline gives CDR1 SEHNR, CDR2 FQNEAQ (reference sequence). V dropped 4 bases and J dropped 9; count of bases not matched to a gene: 7. The CDR3 covers 14 residues. The CDR3 loop is CASSYPGQDKKLFF. CDR3 sequence (DNA): TGTGCCAGCAGCTACCCGGGACAGGATAAAAAACTGTTTTTT. The variable domain in full, with the rest retrieved from reference TRBV7-9 and TRBJ1-4, is DTGVSQNPRHKITKRGQNVTFRCDPISEHNRLYWYRQTLGQGPEFLTYFQNEAQLEKSRLLSDRFSAERPKGSFSTLEIQRTEQGDSAMYLCASSYPGQDKKLFFGSGTQLSVL.